The rows below give T cell receptor beta chains drawn from one sample of a study of spatial heterogeneity in lung cancer. From the 5' RACE reads, TCRdb called clonotypes with MiXCR, one entry per CDR3 protein. The sample shows about 38,000 distinct CDR3 sequences, roughly 7.4% of them seen only once. The sample was PBMCs, taken at surgery. The receptors stem from a male donor with early-stage non-small cell lung cancer. CDR3s include the opening cysteine and the closing phenylalanine or tryptophan. A D gene is named only where the DNA matches it firmly. Size is stated for part of the rows, as once, few or many counts, or as a class when the clone is expanded.

d_gene | abundance | len | j_gene | v_gene | CDR3aa | CDR3nt
- | many | 14 | TRBJ2-2 | TRBV2 | CASSGGTNTGELFF | TGTGCCAGCTCAGGGGGGACGAACACCGGGGAGCTGTTTTTT
TRBD1 | - | 15 | TRBJ1-5 | TRBV13 | CASSEGTGGNQPQHF | TGTGCCAGCAGCGAAGGGACAGGGGGGAATCAGCCCCAGCATTTT
- | many | 12 | TRBJ1-5 | TRBV7-8 | CASSLGIQPQHF | TGTGCCAGCAGCTTAGGAATTCAGCCCCAGCATTTT
- | - | 12 | TRBJ2-3 | TRBV11-2 | CASGNSADTQYF | TGTGCCAGCGGGAACAGTGCAGATACGCAGTATTTT
- | few | 13 | TRBJ2-7 | TRBV7-7 | CASSLLGGGEQYF | TGTGCTAGCAGCCTGTTGGGGGGAGGCGAGCAGTACTTC
TRBD1 | - | 14 | TRBJ1-5 | TRBV19 | CASNRGEGNQPQHF | TGTGCCAGTAACAGGGGGGAGGGCAATCAGCCCCAGCATTTT
TRBD1 | many | 14 | TRBJ2-3 | TRBV5-5 | CASSYRGRPDTQYF | TGTGCCAGCAGCTACAGGGGTAGGCCAGATACGCAGTATTTT
TRBD1 | many | 16 | TRBJ1-2 | TRBV6-5 | CASSYLRTGGSYGYTF | TGTGCCAGCAGTTACCTAAGGACAGGGGGATCCTATGGCTACACCTTC
TRBD2 | medium-sized | 14 | TRBJ2-1 | TRBV20-1 | CSVSGETSGRGQFF | TGCAGTGTTTCAGGGGAGACTAGCGGGAGAGGTCAGTTCTTC
TRBD2 | - | 14 | TRBJ2-1 | TRBV20-1 | CSAPTGLPYNEQFF | TGCAGTGCTCCTACGGGACTACCTTACAATGAGCAGTTCTTC
TRBD2 | - | 18 | TRBJ2-3 | TRBV7-2 | CASSLGHRASGTADTQYF | TGTGCCAGCAGCTTAGGTCATCGGGCTAGCGGGACTGCAGATACGCAGTATTTT
- | few | 16 | TRBJ2-4 | TRBV14 | CASSHPGSSAKNIQYF | TGTGCCAGCAGCCACCCCGGGAGCTCAGCCAAAAACATTCAGTACTTC
TRBD2 | many | 15 | TRBJ2-1 | TRBV28 | CASHGLRGGQNEQFF | TGTGCCAGCCACGGGCTGCGGGGGGGCCAGAATGAGCAGTTCTTC
- | - | 20 | TRBJ2-1 | TRBV4-2 | CVSSQETDIRGGASYNEQFF | TGTGTCAGCAGCCAAGAAACAGACATAAGGGGGGGGGCCTCCTACAATGAGCAGTTCTTC
- | many | 16 | TRBJ2-2 | TRBV27 | CASSRRTNRLTGELFF | TGTGCCAGCAGTAGACGGACCAATCGACTCACCGGGGAGCTGTTTTTT
- | many | 12 | TRBJ2-5 | TRBV29-1 | CSVEGGLETQYF | TGCAGCGTTGAAGGGGGGTTGGAGACCCAGTACTTC
TRBD1 | many | 13 | TRBJ1-1 | TRBV5-1 | CASETGSSTEAFF | TGCGCCAGCGAGACAGGGTCGTCCACTGAAGCTTTCTTT
- | many | 13 | TRBJ1-2 | TRBV29-1 | CSVEDRTNYGYTF | TGCAGCGTTGAAGATCGAACTAACTATGGCTACACCTTC
TRBD1 | many | 14 | TRBJ2-7 | TRBV12-3/TRBV12-4 | CASSPRDSTYEQYF | TGTGCCAGCAGTCCCAGGGACAGTACCTACGAGCAGTACTTC
- | - | 15 | TRBJ1-2 | TRBV9 | CASSVGFTEYYGYTF | TGTGCCAGCAGCGTAGGTTTTACGGAGTACTATGGCTACACCTTC
TRBD2 | many | 18 | TRBJ2-3 | TRBV7-2 | CASSLAPGGAGPQDTQYF | TGTGCCAGCAGCTTAGCCCCCGGGGGAGCGGGGCCTCAGGATACGCAGTATTTT
TRBD1 | few | 14 | TRBJ1-3 | TRBV12-3/TRBV12-4 | CASSMTGTGNTIYF | TGTGCCAGCAGTATGACAGGGACTGGAAACACCATATATTTT
TRBD2 | few | 16 | TRBJ2-1 | TRBV7-2 | CASSLTSGGADNEQFF | TGTGCCAGCAGCTTAACTAGCGGGGGGGCGGACAATGAGCAGTTCTTC
- | many | 15 | TRBJ1-6 | TRBV14 | CASSLKSSYNSPLHF | TGTGCCAGCAGCCTGAAAAGCTCCTATAATTCACCCCTCCACTTT
- | few | 13 | TRBJ2-5 | TRBV20-1 | CSDTGLLQETQYF | TGCAGTGATACAGGACTCTTACAAGAGACCCAGTACTTC
- | many | 15 | TRBJ1-3 | TRBV6-2/TRBV6-3 | CASSSYLISGNTIYF | TGTGCCAGCAGCTCCTATCTGATCTCTGGAAACACCATATATTTT
- | many | 14 | TRBJ1-1 | TRBV27 | CASAEDPPLTEAFF | TGTGCCTCCGCTGAAGACCCTCCACTCACTGAAGCTTTCTTT
- | - | 15 | TRBJ2-1 | TRBV7-9 | CASSSGLNSYNEQFF | TGTGCCAGCAGCTCGGGACTTAACTCCTACAATGAGCAGTTCTTC
- | - | 15 | TRBJ1-1 | TRBV9 | CASSKGGGANTEAFF | TGTGCCAGCAGCAAAGGCGGGGGCGCGAACACTGAAGCTTTCTTT
TRBD1 | many | 16 | TRBJ2-3 | TRBV4-3 | CASSQDRGRSTDTQYF | TGCGCCAGCAGCCAAGACAGGGGGCGTAGCACAGATACGCAGTATTTT
TRBD2 | many | 15 | TRBJ2-3 | TRBV18 | CASSPTRGGADTQYF | TGTGCCAGCTCACCGACAAGGGGAGGGGCAGATACGCAGTATTTT
TRBD1 | few | 15 | TRBJ1-1 | TRBV12-3/TRBV12-4 | CASKGQGRSNTEAFF | TGTGCCAGCAAAGGACAGGGAAGGTCGAACACTGAAGCTTTCTTT
TRBD1 | medium-sized | 17 | TRBJ1-6 | TRBV28 | CASGVLTGGTYNSPLHF | TGTGCCAGCGGAGTCCTAACAGGGGGCACCTATAATTCACCCCTCCACTTT
TRBD1 | many | 16 | TRBJ2-1 | TRBV5-1 | CASSFDGQGTYNEQFF | TGCGCCAGCAGCTTTGACGGACAGGGGACCTACAATGAGCAGTTCTTC